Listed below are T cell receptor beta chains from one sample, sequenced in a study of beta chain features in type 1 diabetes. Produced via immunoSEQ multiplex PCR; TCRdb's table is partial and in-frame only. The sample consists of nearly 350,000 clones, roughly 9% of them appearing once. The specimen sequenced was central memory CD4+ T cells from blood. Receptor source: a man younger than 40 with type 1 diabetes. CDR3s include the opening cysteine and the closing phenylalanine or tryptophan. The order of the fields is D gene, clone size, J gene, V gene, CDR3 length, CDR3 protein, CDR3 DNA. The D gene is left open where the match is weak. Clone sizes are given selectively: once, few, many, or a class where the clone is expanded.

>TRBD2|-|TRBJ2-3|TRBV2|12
CASSRELDTQYF
TGTGCCAGTTCGCGGGAGTTGGATACGCAGTATTTT
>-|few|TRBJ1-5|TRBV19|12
CASKGGQGPQHF
TGTGCCAGTAAAGGGGGTCAGGGGCCCCAGCATTTT
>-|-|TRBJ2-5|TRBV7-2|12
CASSSYLETQYF
TGTGCCAGCAGCTCATACCTAGAGACCCAGTACTTC
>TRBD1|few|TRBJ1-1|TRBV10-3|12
CAIGGTDTEAFF
TGTGCCATCGGGGGGACAGACACTGAAGCTTTCTTT
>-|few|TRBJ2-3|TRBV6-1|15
CASSVQIVGADTQYF
TGTGCCAGCAGTGTGCAGATAGTGGGGGCCGATACGCAGTATTTT
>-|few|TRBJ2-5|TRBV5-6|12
CASSFLVETQYF
TGTGCCAGCAGCTTCCTAGTGGAGACCCAGTACTTC
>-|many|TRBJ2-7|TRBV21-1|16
CARNNGADPSSYEQYF
TGTGCCAGAAATAATGGAGCAGACCCGAGCTCCTACGAGCAGTACTTC
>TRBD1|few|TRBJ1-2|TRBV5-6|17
CASSPEAGGTSFYGYTF
TGTGCCAGCAGCCCGGAGGCAGGGGGCACCTCCTTCTATGGCTACACCTTC
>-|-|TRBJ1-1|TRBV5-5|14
CASSLWGSNTEAFF
TGTGCCAGCAGCTTATGGGGTTCCAACACTGAAGCTTTCTTT
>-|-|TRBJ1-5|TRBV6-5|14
CASSYAELYQPQHF
TGTGCCAGCAGTTACGCGGAGCTATATCAGCCCCAGCATTTT
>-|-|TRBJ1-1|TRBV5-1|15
CASNGEGGMNTEAFF
TGCGCCAGCAATGGTGAGGGTGGGATGAACACTGAAGCTTTCTTT
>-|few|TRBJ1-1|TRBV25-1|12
CASSRLNTEAFF
TGTGCCAGCAGTAGGCTGAACACTGAAGCTTTCTTT
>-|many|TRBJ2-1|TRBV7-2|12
CASTPGVREQFF
TGTGCCAGTACACCGGGGGTGAGGGAGCAGTTCTTC
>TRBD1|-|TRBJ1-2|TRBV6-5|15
CASSPGTGGVYGYTF
TGTGCCAGCAGCCCCGGGACAGGGGGCGTCTATGGCTACACCTTC
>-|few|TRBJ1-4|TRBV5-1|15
CASSFLPNDGEKLFF
TGCGCCAGCAGCTTTTTACCAAATGATGGTGAAAAACTGTTTTTT
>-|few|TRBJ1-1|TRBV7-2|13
CASSLQGLTEAFF
TGTGCCAGCAGCCTCCAGGGACTCACTGAAGCTTTCTTT
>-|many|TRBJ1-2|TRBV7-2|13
CASSRDLNYGYTF
TGTGCCAGCAGCCGGGACCTTAACTATGGCTACACCTTC
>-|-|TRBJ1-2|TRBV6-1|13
CASSEWESGGYTF
TGTGCCAGCAGTGAATGGGAATCTGGTGGCTACACCTTC
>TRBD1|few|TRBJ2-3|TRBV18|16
CASSPSGQEYTDTQYF
TGTGCCAGCTCACCATCGGGACAGGAGTACACAGATACGCAGTATTTT
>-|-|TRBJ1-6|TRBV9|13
CASSTGHGSPLHF
TGTGCCAGCAGCACCGGACACGGGTCACCCCTCCACTTT
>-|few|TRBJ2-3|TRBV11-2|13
CASSSGGWDTQYF
TGTGCCAGCAGCTCGGGCGGGTGGGATACGCAGTATTTT
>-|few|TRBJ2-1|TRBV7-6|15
CASSWAAGTQDEQFF
TGTGCCAGCAGCTGGGCCGCCGGGACTCAGGATGAGCAGTTCTTC
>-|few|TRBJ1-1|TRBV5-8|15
CASSLEGVKVAEAFF
TGTGCCAGCAGCTTGGAAGGGGTTAAAGTGGCTGAAGCTTTCTTT
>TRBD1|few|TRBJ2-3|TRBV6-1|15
CASRFGTGGTDTQYF
TGTGCCAGCAGATTCGGGACAGGGGGCACAGATACGCAGTATTTT
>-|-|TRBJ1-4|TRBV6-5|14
CASSSPNGYEKLFF
TGTGCCAGCAGTTCCCCGAACGGCTATGAAAAACTGTTTTTT
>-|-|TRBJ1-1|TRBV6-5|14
CASSSARPVAEAFF
TGTGCCAGCAGTTCGGCCCGGCCCGTCGCTGAAGCTTTCTTT
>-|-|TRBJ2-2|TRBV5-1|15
CASSLNPGGTGELFF
TGCGCCAGCAGCTTGAACCCTGGGGGCACCGGGGAGCTGTTTTTT
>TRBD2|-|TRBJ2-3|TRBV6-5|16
CASSFDLAGGTDTQYF
TGTGCCAGCAGTTTTGACTTAGCGGGGGGCACAGATACGCAGTATTTT
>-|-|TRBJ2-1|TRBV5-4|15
CASSLSPGAGNEQFF
TGTGCCAGCAGCTTATCCCCGGGGGCAGGGAATGAGCAGTTCTTC
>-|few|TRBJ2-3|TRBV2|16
CASSEGTGTTTDTQYF
TGTGCCAGCAGTGAAGGGACAGGGACTACCACAGATACGCAGTATTTT
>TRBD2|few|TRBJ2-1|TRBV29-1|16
CSVEDHLADMYNEQFF
TGCAGCGTTGAAGATCACCTAGCGGATATGTACAATGAGCAGTTCTTC
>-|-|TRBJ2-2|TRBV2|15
CASSEFTGNTGELFF
TGTGCCAGCAGTGAATTCACCGGAAACACCGGGGAGCTGTTTTTT
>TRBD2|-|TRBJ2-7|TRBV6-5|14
CASSYSTSGYEQYF
TGTGCCAGCAGTTACTCGACTAGCGGCTACGAGCAGTACTTC
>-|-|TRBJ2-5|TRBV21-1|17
CASSKSGGQPYQETQYF
TGTGCCAGCAGCAAGTCTGGGGGCCAGCCGTACCAAGAGACCCAGTACTTC
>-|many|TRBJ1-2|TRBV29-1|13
CSVGQVGAYGYTF
TGCAGCGTTGGACAGGTTGGGGCCTATGGCTACACCTTC
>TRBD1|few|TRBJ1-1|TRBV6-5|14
CASSPNRGRTEAFF
TGTGCCAGCAGTCCTAACAGGGGGAGGACTGAAGCTTTCTTT
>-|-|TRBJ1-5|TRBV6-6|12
CASGGGGQPQHF
TGTGCCAGCGGTGGGGGTGGTCAGCCCCAGCATTTT
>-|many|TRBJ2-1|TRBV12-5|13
CASGPPGSDEQFF
TGTGCTAGTGGTCCCCCGGGGTCGGATGAGCAGTTCTTC
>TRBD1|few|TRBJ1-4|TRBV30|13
CAWTRDREEKLFF
TGTGCCTGGACCCGGGACAGGGAAGAAAAACTGTTTTTT
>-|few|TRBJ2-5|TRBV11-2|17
CASSRWTGRVRQETQYF
TGTGCCAGCAGCCGCTGGACAGGGAGGGTTCGGCAAGAGACCCAGTACTTC
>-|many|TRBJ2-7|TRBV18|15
CASSPGLSSSYEQYF
TGTGCCAGCTCACCAGGACTCAGTAGCTCCTACGAGCAGTACTTC
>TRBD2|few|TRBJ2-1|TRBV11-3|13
CASSATSISEQFF
TGTGCCAGCAGCGCGACTAGCATCAGTGAGCAGTTCTTC